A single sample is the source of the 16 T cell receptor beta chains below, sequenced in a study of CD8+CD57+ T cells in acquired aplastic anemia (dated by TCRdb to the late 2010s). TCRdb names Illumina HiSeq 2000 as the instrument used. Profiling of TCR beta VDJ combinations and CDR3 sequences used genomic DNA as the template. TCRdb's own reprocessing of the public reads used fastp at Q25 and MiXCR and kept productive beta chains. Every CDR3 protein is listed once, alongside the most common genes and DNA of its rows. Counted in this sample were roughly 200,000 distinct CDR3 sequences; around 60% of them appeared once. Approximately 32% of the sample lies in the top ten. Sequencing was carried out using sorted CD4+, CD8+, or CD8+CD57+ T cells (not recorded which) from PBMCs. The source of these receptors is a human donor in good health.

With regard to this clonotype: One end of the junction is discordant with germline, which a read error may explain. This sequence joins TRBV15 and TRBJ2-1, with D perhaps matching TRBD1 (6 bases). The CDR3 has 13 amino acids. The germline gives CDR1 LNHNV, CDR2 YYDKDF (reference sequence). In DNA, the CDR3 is TGTGCCACCAGCTCGCGCAGGGGCAATGAGCAGCTCTTC. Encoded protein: CATSSRRGNEQLF.

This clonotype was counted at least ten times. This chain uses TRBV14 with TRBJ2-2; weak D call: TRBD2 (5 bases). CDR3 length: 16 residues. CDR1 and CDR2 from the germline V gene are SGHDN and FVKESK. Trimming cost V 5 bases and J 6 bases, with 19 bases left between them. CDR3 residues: CASSSGLALLPGELFF. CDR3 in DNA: TGTGCCAGCAGCTCGGGCCTAGCCCTTTTACCCGGGGAGCTGTTTTTT.

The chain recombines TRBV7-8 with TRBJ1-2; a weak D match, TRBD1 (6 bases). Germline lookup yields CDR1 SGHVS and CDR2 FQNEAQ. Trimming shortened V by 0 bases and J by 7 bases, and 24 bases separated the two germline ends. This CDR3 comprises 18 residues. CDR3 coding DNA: TGTGCCAGCAGCTTAGCCCGCAGGGTCGAGGGGGGGGCAGCTGGCTACACCTTC. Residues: CASSLARRVEGGAAGYTF.

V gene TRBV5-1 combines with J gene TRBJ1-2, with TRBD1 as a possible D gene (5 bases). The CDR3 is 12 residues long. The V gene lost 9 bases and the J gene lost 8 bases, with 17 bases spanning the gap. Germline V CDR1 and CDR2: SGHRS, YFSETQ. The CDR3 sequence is CATSEGTRGYTF. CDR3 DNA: TGCGCCACCAGTGAGGGGACTCGGGGCTACACCTTC.

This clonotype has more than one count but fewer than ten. CDR3: CASSDGTGLGEQYF. CDR3 nucleotides: TGTGCCAGCAGCGACGGGACAGGCTTGGGAGAGCAGTACTTC. This chain connects TRBV7-3 to TRBJ2-7, with 8 bases that match TRBD1. The CDR3 runs 14 residues. CDR1 and CDR2 from the germline V gene are SGHTA and FQGTGA. V shed 5 bases, J shed 7 bases, and the junction held 10 bases outside the gene matches.

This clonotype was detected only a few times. CDR3 sequence (DNA): TGTGCCAGCAGCCCCCCCCCGGGACAGGGGTGCAATGAGCAGTTCTTC. It encodes CASSPPPGQGCNEQFF. The J gene is TRBJ2-1, the V gene TRBV6-4, with 10 bases aligning to TRBD1. The length of the CDR3 is 16 residues. Germline-derived CDR1 and CDR2 are MRHNA and SNTAGT. V lost 6 bases, J lost 6 bases, and 11 bases stayed unmatched.

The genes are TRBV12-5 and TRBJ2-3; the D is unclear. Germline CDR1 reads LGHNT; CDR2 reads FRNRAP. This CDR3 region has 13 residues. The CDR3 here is CASSLERTDTQYF. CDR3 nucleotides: TGTGCCAGCAGTTTAGAGCGCACAGATACGCAGTATTTT. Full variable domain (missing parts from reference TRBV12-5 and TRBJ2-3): DARVTQTPRHKVTEMGQEVTMRCQPILGHNTVFWYRQTMMQGLELLAYFRNRAPLDDSGMPKDRFSAEMPDATLATLKIQPSEPRDSAVYFCASSLERTDTQYFGPGTRLTVL.

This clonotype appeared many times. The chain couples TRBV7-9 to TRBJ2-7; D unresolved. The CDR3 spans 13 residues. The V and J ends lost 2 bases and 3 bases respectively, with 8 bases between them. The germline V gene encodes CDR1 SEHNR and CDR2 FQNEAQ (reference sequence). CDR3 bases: TGTGCCAGCAGCTTACCCTGGAGCTACGAGCAGTACTTC. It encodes CASSLPWSYEQYF.

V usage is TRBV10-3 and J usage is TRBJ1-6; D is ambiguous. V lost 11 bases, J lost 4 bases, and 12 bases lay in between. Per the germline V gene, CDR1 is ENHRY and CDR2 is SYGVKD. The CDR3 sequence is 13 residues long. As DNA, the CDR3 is TGTGCCGGGTCCTCGCTTTATAATTCACCCCTCCACTTT. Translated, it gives CAGSSLYNSPLHF.

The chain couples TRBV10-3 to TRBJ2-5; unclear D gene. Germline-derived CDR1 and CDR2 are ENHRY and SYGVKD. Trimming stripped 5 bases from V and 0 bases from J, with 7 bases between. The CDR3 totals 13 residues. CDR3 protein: CAISQAYQETQYF. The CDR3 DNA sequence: TGTGCCATCAGTCAAGCCTACCAAGAGACCCAGTACTTC.

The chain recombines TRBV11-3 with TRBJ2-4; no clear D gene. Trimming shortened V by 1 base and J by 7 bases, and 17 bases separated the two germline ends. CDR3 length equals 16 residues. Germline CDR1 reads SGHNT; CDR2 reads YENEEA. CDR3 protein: CASSLVRGLIHNIQYF. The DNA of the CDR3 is TGTGCCAGCAGCTTAGTACGAGGCCTGATACACAACATTCAGTACTTC.

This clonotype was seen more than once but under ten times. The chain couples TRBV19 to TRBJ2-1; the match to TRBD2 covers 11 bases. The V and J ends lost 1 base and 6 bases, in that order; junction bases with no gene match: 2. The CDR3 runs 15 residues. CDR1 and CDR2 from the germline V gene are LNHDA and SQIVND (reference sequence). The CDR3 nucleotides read TGTGCCAGTAGTATAGGGACTAGCGGGCTCAATGAGCAGTTCTTC. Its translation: CASSIGTSGLNEQFF.

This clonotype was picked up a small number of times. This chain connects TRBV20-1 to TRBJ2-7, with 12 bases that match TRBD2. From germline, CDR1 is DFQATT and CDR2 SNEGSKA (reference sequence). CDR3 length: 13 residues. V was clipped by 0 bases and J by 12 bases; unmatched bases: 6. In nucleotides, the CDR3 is TGCAGTGCTAGAGATGCTAGCGGGAGGGCCGCGTACTTC. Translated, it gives CSARDASGRAAYF.

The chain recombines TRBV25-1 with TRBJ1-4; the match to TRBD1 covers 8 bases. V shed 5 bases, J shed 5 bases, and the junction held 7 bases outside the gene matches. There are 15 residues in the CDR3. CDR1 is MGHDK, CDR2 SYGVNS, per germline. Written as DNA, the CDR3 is TGTGCCAGCAGTCGGACAGGGTTGGCGAATGAAAAACTGTTTTTT. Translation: CASSRTGLANEKLFF.

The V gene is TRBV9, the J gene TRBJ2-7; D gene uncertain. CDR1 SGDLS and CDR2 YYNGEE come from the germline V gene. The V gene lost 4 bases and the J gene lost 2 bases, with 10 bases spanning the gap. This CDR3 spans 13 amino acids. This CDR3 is CASSLSNPYEQYF. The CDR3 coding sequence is TGTGCCAGCAGCCTCAGTAATCCCTACGAGCAGTACTTC.

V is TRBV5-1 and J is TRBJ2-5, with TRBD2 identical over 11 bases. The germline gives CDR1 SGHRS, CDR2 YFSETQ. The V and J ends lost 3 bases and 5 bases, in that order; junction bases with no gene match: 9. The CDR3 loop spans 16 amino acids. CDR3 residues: CASSWGLLAGVETQYF. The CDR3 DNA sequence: TGCGCCAGCAGCTGGGGGCTACTAGCGGGAGTCGAGACCCAGTACTTC.